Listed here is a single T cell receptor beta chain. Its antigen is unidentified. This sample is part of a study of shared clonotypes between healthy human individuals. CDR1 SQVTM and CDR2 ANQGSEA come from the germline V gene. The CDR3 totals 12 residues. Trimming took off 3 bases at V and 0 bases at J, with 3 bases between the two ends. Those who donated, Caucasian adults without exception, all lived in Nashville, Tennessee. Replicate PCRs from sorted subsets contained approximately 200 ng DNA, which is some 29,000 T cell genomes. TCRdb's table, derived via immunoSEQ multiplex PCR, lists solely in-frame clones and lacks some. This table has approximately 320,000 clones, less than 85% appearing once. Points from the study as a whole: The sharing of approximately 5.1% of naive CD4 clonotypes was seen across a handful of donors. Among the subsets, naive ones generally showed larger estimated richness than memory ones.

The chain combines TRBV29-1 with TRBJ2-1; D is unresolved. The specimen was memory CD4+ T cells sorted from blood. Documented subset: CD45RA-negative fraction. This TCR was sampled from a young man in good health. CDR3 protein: CSVDDSYNEQFF. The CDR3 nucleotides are TGCAGCGTTGATGACTCCTACAATGAGCAGTTCTTC.